This record concerns one TCR beta chain sequence. Its antigen remains unidentified. Naive CD8 isolation took CD45RO-negative cells positively selected for CCR7 and excluded terminally differentiated effector memory CD45RA+ cells. This specimen belongs to a study of shared clonotypes between healthy human individuals. For the study at large: Sampling drew on donors who were a couple of women and three men aged 18 to 49. Findings and caveats of the study: Generally, estimated richness proved larger in naive subsets than it did in memory subsets. Generation of non-shared clonotypes was less probable than generation of clonotypes shared by all four donors.

Running of the assay took place at deep level. The protocol was immunoSEQ multiplex PCR, while the TCRdb copy is restricted to in-frame clones and leaves out a portion. The table has around 580,000 clones, 95% to 98% seen once. This CDR3 spans 15 amino acids. The germline CDR1 and CDR2 sequences are SQVTM and ANQGSEA. The J segment lost 2 bases and the V segment lost 4 bases, leaving 7 bases of the junction unmatched. The sequenced sample was naive CD8+ T cells sorted from blood. This TCR was sampled from a man aged 25-45 years in good health. V gene TRBV29-1 combines with J gene TRBJ2-5, with 10 bases aligning to TRBD2. CDR3 sequence: CSVGRTSGIQETQYF. CDR3 in DNA: TGCAGCGTTGGAAGGACTAGCGGAATACAAGAGACCCAGTACTTC.